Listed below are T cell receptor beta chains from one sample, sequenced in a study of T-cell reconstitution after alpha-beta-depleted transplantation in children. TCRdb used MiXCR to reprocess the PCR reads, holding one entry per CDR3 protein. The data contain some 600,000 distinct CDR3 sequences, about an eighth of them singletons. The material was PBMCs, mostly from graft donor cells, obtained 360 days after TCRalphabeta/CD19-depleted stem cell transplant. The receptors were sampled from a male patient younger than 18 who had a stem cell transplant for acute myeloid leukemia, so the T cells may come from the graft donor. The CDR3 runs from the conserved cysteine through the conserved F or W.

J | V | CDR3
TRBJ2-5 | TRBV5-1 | CASSPRTQPYQETQYF
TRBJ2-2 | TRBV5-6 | CASSLILAGGPGTGELFF
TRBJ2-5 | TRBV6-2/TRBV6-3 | CASSPLAGSGETQYF
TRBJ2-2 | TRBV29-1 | CSVALNTGELFF
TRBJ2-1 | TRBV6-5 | CASSYSTGGNEQFF
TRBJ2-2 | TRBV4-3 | CASSQTTGYANTGELFF
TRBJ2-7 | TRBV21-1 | CASYFNYEQYF
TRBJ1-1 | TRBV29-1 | CSAKEGKAFF
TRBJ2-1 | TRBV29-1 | CSAARAYNEQFF
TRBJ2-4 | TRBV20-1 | CSASRAGVENIQYF
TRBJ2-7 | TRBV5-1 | CASHSPGRNEQYF
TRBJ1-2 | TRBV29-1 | CSVGAGFYGYTF
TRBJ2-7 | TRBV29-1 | CSVTSGKYEQYF
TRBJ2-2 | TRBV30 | CAWTRPGRFTGELFF
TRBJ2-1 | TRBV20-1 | CSLSRATGLDEQFF
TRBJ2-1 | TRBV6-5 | CASSYVRGGEQFF
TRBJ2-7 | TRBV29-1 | CSVVDRGHYEQYF
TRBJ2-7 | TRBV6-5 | CASSTKGHEQYF
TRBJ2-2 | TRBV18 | CASSPNPPSGRPTGELFF
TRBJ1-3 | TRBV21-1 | CASSGTGRHPGNTIYF
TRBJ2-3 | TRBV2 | CASNNLGSTDTQYF
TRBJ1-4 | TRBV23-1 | CASRTGTGGEKLFF
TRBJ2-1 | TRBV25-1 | CASSEWREGLNEQFF
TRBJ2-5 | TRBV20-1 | CSARERGETQYF
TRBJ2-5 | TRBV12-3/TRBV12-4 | CASSLIGKTQYF
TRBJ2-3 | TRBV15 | CATSFFAGDTQYF
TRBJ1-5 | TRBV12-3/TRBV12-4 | CASEDQGSNQPQHF
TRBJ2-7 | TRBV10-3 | CATHGGATYEQYF
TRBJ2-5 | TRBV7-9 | CASNGGSWAETQYF
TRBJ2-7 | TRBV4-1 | CASSQDFPGNNYEQYF
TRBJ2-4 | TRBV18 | CASSPRDREAKNIQYF
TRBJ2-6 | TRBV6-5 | CASSYWGSGANVLTF
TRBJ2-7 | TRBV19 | CASSIVWAGSYEQYF
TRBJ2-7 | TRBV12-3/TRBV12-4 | CASSLEQGVNEQYF
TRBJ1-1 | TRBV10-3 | CAISGRDSLNTEAFF
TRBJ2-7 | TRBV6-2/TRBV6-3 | CASSRDNPYEQYF
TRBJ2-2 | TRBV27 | CASTFGTTGELFF
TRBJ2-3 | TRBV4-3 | CASSHTSGIVTDTQYF
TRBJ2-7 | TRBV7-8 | CASRSAGGFWREQYF
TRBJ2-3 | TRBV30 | CAWRVMDTQYF
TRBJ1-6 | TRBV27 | CASTPKEGLNSPLHF
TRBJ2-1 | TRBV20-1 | CSAVDSYLYNEQFF